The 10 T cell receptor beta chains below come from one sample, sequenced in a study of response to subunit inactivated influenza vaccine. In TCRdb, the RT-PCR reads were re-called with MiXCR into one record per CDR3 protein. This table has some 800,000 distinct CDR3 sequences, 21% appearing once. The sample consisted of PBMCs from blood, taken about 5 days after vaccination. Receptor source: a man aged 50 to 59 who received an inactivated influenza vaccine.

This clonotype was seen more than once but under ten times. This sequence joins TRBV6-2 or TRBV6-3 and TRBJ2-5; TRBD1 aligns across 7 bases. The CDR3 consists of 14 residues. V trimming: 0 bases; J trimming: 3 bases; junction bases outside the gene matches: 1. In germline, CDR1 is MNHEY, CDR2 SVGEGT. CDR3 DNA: TGTGCCAGCAGTTACTCCGGGACAGAAGAGACCCAGTACTTC. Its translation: CASSYSGTEETQYF.

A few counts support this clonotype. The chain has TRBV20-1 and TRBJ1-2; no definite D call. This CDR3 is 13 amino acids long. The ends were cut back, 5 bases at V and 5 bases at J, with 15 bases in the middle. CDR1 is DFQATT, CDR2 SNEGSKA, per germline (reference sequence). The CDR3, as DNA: TGCAGTGCTCAAAGGGTGGTGGGGTATGGCTACACCTTC. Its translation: CSAQRVVGYGYTF.

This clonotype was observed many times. CDR3 loop: CASSSTGGGTGELFF. The CDR3, as DNA: TGTGCCAGCAGCTCGACAGGGGGAGGCACCGGGGAGCTGTTTTTT. The V call is TRBV11-2, the J call TRBJ2-2, with 9 bases that match TRBD1. CDR3 length: 15 residues. V trimming: 4 bases; J trimming: 4 bases; junction bases outside the gene matches: 4. CDR1 SGHAT and CDR2 FQNNGV come from the germline V gene.

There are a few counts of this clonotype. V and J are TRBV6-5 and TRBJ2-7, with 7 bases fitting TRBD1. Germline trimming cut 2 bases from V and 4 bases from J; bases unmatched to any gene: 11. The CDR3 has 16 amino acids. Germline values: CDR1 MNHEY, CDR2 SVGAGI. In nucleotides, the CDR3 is TGTGCCAGCAGTTACGGACGACAGGGAATTTGGTACGAGCAGTACTTC. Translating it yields CASSYGRQGIWYEQYF.

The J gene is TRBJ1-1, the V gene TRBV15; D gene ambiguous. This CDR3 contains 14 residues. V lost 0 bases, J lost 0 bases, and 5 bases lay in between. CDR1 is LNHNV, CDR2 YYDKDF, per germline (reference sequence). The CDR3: CATSRDRMNTEAFF. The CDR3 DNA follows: TGTGCCACCAGCAGAGACAGAATGAACACTGAAGCTTTCTTT.

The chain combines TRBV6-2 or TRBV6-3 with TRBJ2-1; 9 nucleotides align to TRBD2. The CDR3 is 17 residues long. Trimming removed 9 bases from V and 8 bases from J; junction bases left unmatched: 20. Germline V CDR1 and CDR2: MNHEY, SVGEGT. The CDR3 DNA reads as TGTGCCAGTACGGAGGGTGCTAGCGGGGCGGTCTTTGATGAGCAGTTCTTC. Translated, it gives CASTEGASGAVFDEQFF.

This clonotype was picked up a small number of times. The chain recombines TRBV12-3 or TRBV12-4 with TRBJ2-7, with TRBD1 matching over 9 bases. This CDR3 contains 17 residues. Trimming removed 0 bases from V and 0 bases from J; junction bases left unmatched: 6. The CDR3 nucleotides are TGTGCCAGCAGTTTAGCGTCGGGACAGGGTTCCTCCTACGAGCAGTACTTC. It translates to CASSLASGQGSSYEQYF.

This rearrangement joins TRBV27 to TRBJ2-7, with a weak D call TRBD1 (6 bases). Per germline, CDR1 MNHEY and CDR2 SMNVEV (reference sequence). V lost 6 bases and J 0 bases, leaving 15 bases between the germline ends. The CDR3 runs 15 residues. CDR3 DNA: TGTGCCAGCAGACCCCAGGGGCTCAGCTCCTACGAGCAGTACTTC. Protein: CASRPQGLSSYEQYF.

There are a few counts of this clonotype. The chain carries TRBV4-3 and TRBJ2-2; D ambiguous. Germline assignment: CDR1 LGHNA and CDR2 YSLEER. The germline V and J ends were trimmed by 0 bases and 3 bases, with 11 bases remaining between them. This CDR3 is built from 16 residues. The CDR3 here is CASSQDIRPHTGELFF. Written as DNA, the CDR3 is TGCGCCAGCAGCCAAGATATCAGGCCCCACACCGGGGAGCTGTTTTTT.

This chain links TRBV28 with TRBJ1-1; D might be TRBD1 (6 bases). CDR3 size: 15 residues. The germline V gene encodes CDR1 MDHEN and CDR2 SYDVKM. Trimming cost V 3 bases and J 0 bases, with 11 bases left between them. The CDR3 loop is CASSFRGRMNTEAFF. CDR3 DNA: TGTGCCAGCAGTTTCAGGGGACGTATGAACACTGAAGCTTTCTTT.